Presented here are 30 T cell receptor beta chains from one specimen sequenced in a study of T cell responses to AZD1222 COVID-19 vaccine. Clones were sequenced by immunoSEQ multiplex PCR, and TCRdb holds only the in-frame ones, with some missing. This sample has some 110,000 clones, with around 81% found just once. Material: peripheral blood, obtained on day 0 of AZD1222 vaccination. These receptors originate from an adult in good health.

The chain uses TRBV7-2 and TRBJ1-3; D ambiguous. Between the trimmed V and J ends, which lost 1 base and 0 bases, there was a span of 10 bases. Germline loops: CDR1 SGHTA, CDR2 FQGNSA. The CDR3 totals 16 residues. CDR3 sequence reads: CASSLDAYSSGNTIYF. For the CDR3, the DNA is TGTGCCAGCAGCTTAGATGCCTATAGCTCTGGAAACACCATATATTTT.

J is TRBJ2-1 and V is TRBV6-2 or TRBV6-3; D perhaps matches TRBD2 (6 bases). The CDR3 runs to 14 residues. The germline V gene encodes CDR1 MNHEY and CDR2 SVGEGT. Trimming pared 5 bases from V and 8 bases from J, leaving 16 bases between. Here the CDR3 DNA reads TGTGCCAGCAGTCGGGCGGGGTCGAGGGATGAGCAGTTCTTC. Amino acid sequence: CASSRAGSRDEQFF.

The V gene is TRBV7-6, the J gene TRBJ2-2; the D gene is possibly TRBD2 (6 bases). V was clipped by 5 bases and J by 1 base, with 11 bases between them. CDR3 length: 15 amino acids. Germline V gives CDR1 SGHVS, CDR2 FNYEAQ. The DNA of the CDR3 is TGTGCCAGCAGCCCTGTCGGGGGGAACACCGGGGAGCTGTTTTTT. Its protein product is CASSPVGGNTGELFF.

J is TRBJ2-2 and V is TRBV19; a possible D gene is TRBD2 (5 bases). The V end lost 7 bases, the J end lost 3 bases, and 9 bases lay between the germline ends. The CDR3 runs to 13 residues. Germline CDR1 LNHDA, CDR2 SQIVND (reference sequence). The CDR3 loop reads CASNTGYTGELFF. The CDR3 DNA reads TGTGCCAGTAATACGGGGTACACCGGGGAGCTGTTTTTT.

The V call is TRBV28, the J call TRBJ1-2, with D perhaps matching TRBD1 (6 bases). The CDR3 has 16 amino acids. Germline CDR1 is MDHEN and CDR2 is SYDVKM. Deletions cut 5 bases from V and 8 bases from J, with 24 bases between. The CDR3 here is CASSAASQGGAWGYTF. In nucleotides, the CDR3 is TGTGCCAGCAGTGCCGCCTCACAGGGAGGGGCATGGGGCTACACCTTC.

The chain couples TRBV28 to TRBJ1-1; the D gene is possibly TRBD1 (5 bases). Germline CDR1 reads MDHEN; CDR2 reads SYDVKM. Trimming took 4 bases from V and 4 from J, leaving 16 bases between them. The CDR3 extends over 15 amino acids. The CDR3, as DNA: TGTGCCAGCAGTTCCCTTGGGGCATCGGGCACTGAAGCTTTCTTT. Its protein product is CASSSLGASGTEAFF.

The V call is TRBV18, the J call TRBJ2-7; D remains unclear. CDR1 and CDR2 (germline): KGHSH, LQKENI. This CDR3 region has 13 residues. The V and J ends lost 2 bases and 6 bases respectively, with 11 bases between them. CDR3 bases: TGTGCCAGCTCACCATCAAGCCCACCCGAGCAGTACTTC. This codes for CASSPSSPPEQYF.

The chain recombines TRBV15 with TRBJ2-5; 7 bases map to TRBD2. CDR1 is LNHNV and CDR2 is YYDKDF in the germline V gene (reference sequence). The CDR3 runs 15 residues. V was clipped by 5 bases and J by 5 bases; unmatched bases: 11. CDR3 bases: TGTGCCACCAGCGGCTTCAGTGGCGGGAGTGAGACCCAGTACTTC. It is translated as CATSGFSGGSETQYF.

The J gene is TRBJ2-5, the V gene TRBV6-2 or TRBV6-3, with D hard to call. The V and J ends lost 5 bases and 0 bases respectively, with 1 base between them. Germline loops: CDR1 MNHEY, CDR2 SVGEGT. This CDR3 is 11 amino acids long. The CDR3 nucleotides are TGTGCCAGCAGTCACCAAGAGACCCAGTACTTC. The encoded protein is CASSHQETQYF.

This chain uses TRBV23-1 with TRBJ1-1, with TRBD1 matching over 8 bases. TRBV23-1 is an open reading frame, and its role is uncertain. This CDR3 region has 18 residues. J gave up 1 base and V 4 bases, and 14 bases lay outside the gene matches. The CDR3 DNA reads TGCGCCAGCAGTCCTCTTAACGGCAGGACAGGGAGGAACACTGAAGCTTTCTTT. The encoded protein is CASSPLNGRTGRNTEAFF.

The rearrangement links TRBV7-2 to TRBJ1-1, with 7 bases matching TRBD1. With 2 bases clipped from V and 3 bases from J, the junction kept 0 bases outside the gene matches. Germline CDR1 SGHTA, CDR2 FQGNSA. The CDR3 sequence is 13 residues long. CDR3 sequence: CASSLQGDTEAFF. The CDR3 nucleotides read TGTGCCAGCAGCTTACAGGGGGACACTGAAGCTTTCTTT.

The chain has TRBV7-8 and TRBJ1-5; 8 bases map to TRBD1. Per germline, CDR1 SGHVS and CDR2 FQNEAQ. The CDR3 has 15 amino acids. The ends lost 1 base at V and 3 bases at J; junction bases unmatched: 2. Written as DNA, the CDR3 is TGTGCCAGCAGCTTAGTACAGGGGGTCAATCAGCCCCAGCATTTT. Translating it yields CASSLVQGVNQPQHF.

V is TRBV7-9 and J is TRBJ2-7; possible D gene TRBD1, 6 bases. CDR1 is SEHNR and CDR2 is FQNEAQ in the germline V gene (reference sequence). Trimming stripped 3 bases from V and 0 bases from J, with 12 bases between. This CDR3 is built from 15 residues. This chain's CDR3 is CASSFLEDSSYEQYF. The CDR3 nucleotides read TGTGCCAGCAGCTTTTTGGAGGACAGCTCCTACGAGCAGTACTTC.

The V and J genes are TRBV7-3 and TRBJ2-2, with 12 bases that match TRBD2. There are 15 residues in the CDR3. Per germline, CDR1 SGHTA and CDR2 FQGTGA. J was trimmed by 6 bases and V by 4 bases; bases with no gene match: 3. Here the CDR3 DNA reads TGTGCCAGCAGCTCTAGCGGGAGGGCCTCCGGGGAGCTGTTTTTT. This gives the protein CASSSSGRASGELFF.

This chain connects TRBV14 to TRBJ2-2; D gene ambiguous. Trimming pared 2 bases from V and 4 bases from J, leaving 5 bases between. Germline CDR1 reads SGHDN; CDR2 reads FVKESK. The CDR3 consists of 13 residues. CDR3 bases: TGTGCCAGCAGCCAACAGATCACCGGGGAGCTGTTTTTT. Its translation: CASSQQITGELFF.

A few counts support this clone. For the CDR3, the DNA is TGCGCCAGCAGCTTGGCAGGAGACTATGGCTACACCTTC. Translated, it gives CASSLAGDYGYTF. The chain recombines TRBV5-1 with TRBJ1-2, with D unresolved. Deletions cut 0 bases from V and 3 bases from J, with 6 bases between. The CDR3 contains 13 residues. Germline loops: CDR1 SGHRS, CDR2 YFSETQ.

The CDR3 here is CASSSGSPVTSGSSYEQYF. The CDR3 coding sequence is TGTGCCAGCAGCTCCGGATCCCCAGTGACTAGCGGGAGCTCCTACGAGCAGTACTTC. V is TRBV21-1 and J is TRBJ2-7; whether TRBD2, the table's D call, matches the DNA was not checked. TRBV21-1 is described as a pseudogene. This CDR3 is 19 amino acids long.

V usage is TRBV5-1 and J usage is TRBJ1-6, with 11 bases that match TRBD1. V trimming: 4 bases; J trimming: 10 bases; junction bases outside the gene matches: 10. The germline CDR1 and CDR2 sequences are SGHRS and YFSETQ. The CDR3 is made up of 16 amino acids. This CDR3 is CASSQTGQGASSPLHF. In nucleotides, the CDR3 is TGCGCCAGCAGCCAAACTGGACAGGGGGCAAGCTCACCCCTCCACTTT.

The V gene is TRBV18, the J gene TRBJ1-3; D not resolved. The CDR3 sequence is 16 residues long. Trimming removed 3 bases at V and 0 bases at J, with 12 bases between. Germline values: CDR1 KGHSH, CDR2 LQKENI. CDR3 bases: TGTGCCAGCTCACCGCTTCCTGACTACTCTGGAAACACCATATATTTT. Protein: CASSPLPDYSGNTIYF.

The V call is TRBV27, the J call TRBJ1-3; D is uncertain. CDR1 is MNHEY, CDR2 SMNVEV, per germline (reference sequence). This CDR3 spans 14 amino acids. The V gene lost 2 bases and the J gene lost 5 bases, with 10 bases spanning the gap. The DNA for the CDR3 is TGTGCCAGCAGTTTAGATGCAGCCCGAAACACCATATATTTT. Translated: CASSLDAARNTIYF.

The chain uses TRBV21-1 and TRBJ1-2; the listed D gene, TRBD1, was not tested against the DNA. TRBV21-1 is classified as a pseudogene. This CDR3 is 16 amino acids long. The CDR3 protein is CASSKARDSSNYGYTF. CDR3 DNA: TGTGCCAGCAGCAAAGCGCGGGACAGTTCTAACTATGGCTACACCTTC.

The chain recombines TRBV4-2 with TRBJ1-1; D is possibly TRBD1 (5 bases). Trimming took 0 bases from V and 7 from J, leaving 15 bases between them. Looked up from germline, CDR1 is LGHNA and CDR2 is YNFKEQ. The CDR3 runs 15 residues. The CDR3 DNA sequence: TGTGCCAGCAGCCAAGAATTTCGCGGGGCCCATGAAGCTTTCTTT. Translated, it gives CASSQEFRGAHEAFF.

The rearrangement joins TRBV7-2 to TRBJ2-5; D gene ambiguous. Trimming took 3 bases from V and 1 from J, leaving 0 bases between them. CDR1 is SGHTA, CDR2 FQGNSA, per germline. This CDR3 spans 11 amino acids. The CDR3 DNA reads as TGTGCCAGCAGCTTCCAAGAGACCCAGTACTTC. As protein: CASSFQETQYF.

The chain recombines TRBV7-5 with TRBJ2-2; TRBD1, the table's D call, was not compared with the DNA. TRBV7-5 is designated a pseudogene. There are 14 residues in the CDR3. The CDR3 loop is CARSLELATGELFF. CDR3 nucleotide sequence: TGTGCCAGAAGCTTAGAGTTGGCCACCGGGGAGCTGTTTTTT.

A few counts support this clone. The V call is TRBV11-2, the J call TRBJ2-5, with a possible D match to TRBD2 (5 bases). Germline lookup yields CDR1 SGHAT and CDR2 FQNNGV. The V end was cut by 5 bases, the J end by 3 bases, with 10 bases between. The CDR3 runs to 13 residues. The CDR3 loop reads CASSVGDKETQYF. Here the CDR3 DNA reads TGTGCCAGCAGCGTCGGGGATAAAGAGACCCAGTACTTC. Variable domain in full (rest from reference TRBV11-2 and TRBJ2-5): EAGVAQSPRYKIIEKRQSVAFWCNPISGHATLYWYQQILGQGPKLLIQFQNNGVVDDSQLPKDRFSAERLKGVDSTLKIQPAKLEDSAVYLCASSVGDKETQYFGPGTRLLVL.

The chain has TRBV19 and TRBJ2-3; 10 bases are shared with TRBD2. The CDR3 extends over 15 amino acids. In germline, CDR1 is LNHDA, CDR2 SQIVND (reference sequence). J lost 2 bases, V lost 3 bases, and 2 bases had no gene match. CDR3 loop: CASSITSGATDTQYF. The DNA of the CDR3 is TGTGCCAGTAGTATTACTAGCGGGGCCACAGATACGCAGTATTTT.

This clone appeared a single time. The chain recombines TRBV18 with TRBJ1-1; the D is unclear. Germline CDR1 reads KGHSH; CDR2 reads LQKENI. The CDR3 spans 13 residues. V lost 4 bases to trimming and J lost 2 bases, with 8 bases between them. In nucleotides, the CDR3 is TGTGCCAGCTCACTAGGACTCAACACTGAAGCTTTCTTT. Translation gives CASSLGLNTEAFF.

The rearrangement links TRBV7-9 to TRBJ1-2, with no clear D. The CDR3 covers 14 residues. Looked up from germline, CDR1 is SEHNR and CDR2 is FQNEAQ (reference sequence). V lost 2 bases and J lost 2, with 9 bases in between. The CDR3 DNA reads TGTGCCAGCAGCTTATCCGGGTCCAACTATGGCTACACCTTC. This translates into CASSLSGSNYGYTF.

The gene calls are TRBV29-1 and TRBJ2-1; TRBD1 matches at 8 bases. This CDR3 region has 13 residues. V lost 6 bases to trimming and J lost 3 bases; unmatched junction nucleotides: 4. Germline CDR1 reads SQVTM; CDR2 reads ANQGSEA. The CDR3 protein is CSVTGTGYNEQFF. CDR3 bases: TGCAGCGTAACCGGGACAGGCTACAATGAGCAGTTCTTC.

V usage is TRBV18 and J usage is TRBJ2-3; 11 bases agree with TRBD2. With 4 bases clipped from V and 2 bases from J, the junction kept 11 bases outside the gene matches. This CDR3 contains 18 residues. From germline, CDR1 is KGHSH and CDR2 LQKENI. CDR3 nucleotides: TGTGCCAGCTCACTCAAGTTGGCTAGCGGGGGGACCACAGATACGCAGTATTTT. The encoded protein is CASSLKLASGGTTDTQYF. Using reference TRBV18 and TRBJ2-3 for the parts outside the CDR3, the full variable domain is NAGVMQNPRHLVRRRGQEARLRCSPMKGHSHVYWYRQLPEEGLKFMVYLQKENIIDESGMPKERFSAEFPKEGPSILRIQQVVRGDSAAYFCASSLKLASGGTTDTQYFGPGTRLTVL.